The rows below give T cell receptor beta chains drawn from one sample of a study of regulatory T cells in long-lasting Graves disease. TCRdb reanalysed the multiplex PCR reads using MiXCR and keeps one entry per CDR3 protein. The sample carries about 660,000 distinct CDR3 sequences, 25% to 35% recorded once. The sequencing here drew on peripheral blood mononuclear cells (PBMCs), taken when the disease was refractory, from a patient treated with antithyroid drugs. The receptor source for this set is a female donor with Graves disease. CDR3s leave out the opening cysteine and the closing phenylalanine or tryptophan. The order of the fields is CDR3 length, V gene, CDR3 protein.

>15|TRBV7-8
ASSLGSVGGSGNTIY
>12|TRBV28
ASRKTQIPHEQY
>13|TRBV3-1
ASSQDPGMVGGYT
>11|TRBV10-3
AIKGDGNQPQH
>14|TRBV19
ASRTLAGVAYNEQF
>14|TRBV19
ASSPDRVLGSQPQH
>12|TRBV27
ASSLEGAAYEQY
>11|TRBV27
ASSPTGITEAF
>13|TRBV27
ASKGTSATNEKLF
>13|TRBV27
ASSLLRASSYEQY
>13|TRBV2
ASSDDRGNTGELF
>11|TRBV27
ASSRTGSVEQY
>16|TRBV28
ASSRGGALPRTNEKLF
>13|TRBV18
ASSPSSGRKETQY
>14|TRBV6-2/TRBV6-3
ASSPWTGDGGNTIY
>14|TRBV28
ASSLDDQLSGNTIY
>9|TRBV6-1
ASGLAYEQY
>12|TRBV7-9
ASSLVLIDTEAF
>13|TRBV3-1
ASSQVIGANSPLH
>14|TRBV28
ASGTGGLRIFQPQH
>14|TRBV11-2
ASSSDTGTAYYEQY
>16|TRBV6-5
ASSYSGIARGRTYEQY
>12|TRBV3-1
ASSQDGGGTGVF
>10|TRBV6-1
ASSGGTGELF
>14|TRBV5-1
ASSLVGQGSKEKLF
>14|TRBV6-5
ASSYRAGGGNQPQH
>15|TRBV20-1
SALLLTSGRASYEQY
>10|TRBV11-2
ARWTGNEKLF
>11|TRBV30
ACGLRVGGGAF
>13|TRBV11-2
ASSLYAQSSYEQY
>14|TRBV15
ATEPGVGLGNQPQH
>12|TRBV5-1
ASSLGIPSRGYT